The 32 T cell receptor beta chains below come from one sample, sequenced in a study of radiotherapy plus CTLA-4 blockade in lung cancer (dated by TCRdb to between 2017 and 2018). Library preparation employed the immunoSEQ multiplex PCR assay. Sourced from immuneACCESS, this table was stored by TCRdb with only in-frame sequences that have V and J called. A share of the clones is absent; for the studies checked, an unresolved V gene accounts for under half, and the remainder has no known explanation. The sample data list more than 65,000 clones, and 80% to 85% of these were observed just once. The ten largest clones represent 0.65% to 0.95% of the sample. The sequencing here drew on peripheral blood, taken from a patient treated with radiotherapy plus ipilimumab. These receptors were taken from a human donor with non-small cell lung cancer who had stable disease on radiotherapy plus ipilimumab.

This chain connects TRBV5-4 to TRBJ2-1, with no clear D. CDR3 length equals 11 residues. Germline-derived CDR1 and CDR2 are SGHNT and YYREEE (reference sequence). DNA for the CDR3: TGTGCAGCTAAGGAGCCCAATGAGCAGTTCTTC. As protein: CAAKEPNEQFF. Full variable domain (missing parts from reference TRBV5-4 and TRBJ2-1): ETGVTQSPTHLIKTRGQQVTLRCSSQSGHNTVSWYQQALGQGPQFIFQYYREEENGRGNFPPRFSGLQFPNYSSELNVNALELDDSALYLCAAKEPNEQFFGPGTRLTVL.

CDR3 nucleotides: TGTGCCAGCAGCTTAGGGGCGGCGGGAGGGAGGGAGCAGTACTTC. It is translated as CASSLGAAGGREQYF. The chain employs TRBV13 and TRBJ2-7, with 9 bases matching TRBD2. J gave up 7 bases and V 0 bases, and 7 bases lay outside the gene matches. The CDR3 contains 15 residues. Germline loops: CDR1 PRHDT, CDR2 FYEKMQ (reference sequence).

The chain employs TRBV6-6 and TRBJ1-1; D not resolved. Germline CDR1 reads MNHNY; CDR2 reads SVGAGI (reference sequence). The CDR3 extends over 13 amino acids. V dropped 7 bases and J dropped 1 base, with 10 bases sitting between them. The DNA for the CDR3 is TGTGCCAGCAATCTCGGGTCGAACACTGAAGCTTTCTTT. This encodes CASNLGSNTEAFF.

V and J are TRBV6-1 and TRBJ1-1; D is perhaps TRBD1 (6 bases). This CDR3 is 13 amino acids long. Per the germline V gene, CDR1 is MNHNS and CDR2 is SASEGT. V was trimmed by 7 bases and J by 7 bases, leaving 16 bases between them. The CDR3 DNA reads TGTGCCAGCAAGCCTACAGGGAGGAGTGAAGCTTTCTTT. It specifies CASKPTGRSEAFF.

This rearrangement joins TRBV10-2 to TRBJ2-1; D uncertain. The CDR3 totals 14 residues. Germline CDR1 WSHSY, CDR2 SAAADI. With 0 bases removed from V and 7 bases from J, the gap between germline ends came to 10 bases. CDR3 bases: TGCGCCAGCAGTGAGTCGCAGCTCGCTAATGAGCAGTTCTTC. It encodes CASSESQLANEQFF.

The V call is TRBV21-1, the J call TRBJ1-1. TRBV21-1 is reported as a pseudogene. CDR3 length: 14 residues. Here the CDR3 DNA reads TGTGCCAGCAGCCAAAGCCGGCCGAACACTGAAGCTTTCTTT. Protein: CASSQSRPNTEAFF.

V usage is TRBV15 and J usage is TRBJ1-5, with D possibly matching TRBD1 (5 bases). CDR1 and CDR2 (germline): LNHNV, YYDKDF (reference sequence). V gave up 3 bases and J gave up 4 bases, with 13 bases separating them. The CDR3 sequence is 15 residues long. The CDR3 is CATSRYQGGNQPQHF. The CDR3 coding sequence is TGTGCCACCAGCAGGTATCAGGGAGGGAATCAGCCCCAGCATTTT.

The rearrangement links TRBV5-1 to TRBJ2-3; 10 bases line up with TRBD2. In germline, CDR1 is SGHRS, CDR2 YFSETQ. The CDR3 length is 16 residues. Germline trimming cut 0 bases from V and 4 bases from J; bases unmatched to any gene: 5. In DNA, the CDR3 is TGCGCCAGCAGCTTGGACCCTAGCGGGAGAGCAGATACGCAGTATTTT. It encodes CASSLDPSGRADTQYF.

The J gene is TRBJ1-6, the V gene TRBV9, with 7 bases identical to TRBD1. Germline assignment: CDR1 SGDLS and CDR2 YYNGEE. CDR3 length equals 18 residues. V shed 4 bases and J 0 bases; nucleotides not matched to a gene: 10. The CDR3 is CASSPRDSRTSYNSPLHF. The CDR3 coding sequence is TGTGCCAGCAGCCCGAGGGACAGTCGGACCTCCTATAATTCACCCCTCCACTTT.

V gene TRBV25-1 combines with J gene TRBJ2-5, with D maybe TRBD2 (5 bases). The germline V gene has CDR1 MGHDK and CDR2 SYGVNS. The CDR3 length is 10 residues. Trimming left V 10 bases short and J 7 bases short, with 10 bases between. CDR3 loop: CATHRGTQYF. The CDR3 DNA follows: TGTGCCACCCACCGGGGGACCCAGTACTTC.

This chain links TRBV5-1 with TRBJ2-5; 7 bases are a match to TRBD1. The end of the DNA aligns better with TRBJ2-7, so the J call may be wrong. This CDR3 spans 15 amino acids. CDR1 is SGHRS, CDR2 YFSETQ, per germline. CDR3 protein: CASSSQYGTASEQYF. Here the CDR3 DNA reads TGCGCCAGCAGCTCACAATACGGGACAGCCTCCGAGCAGTACTTC.

Only a few counts were recorded for this clone. V usage is TRBV28 and J usage is TRBJ1-2; 9 bases agree with TRBD1. V dropped 6 bases and J dropped 4; count of bases not matched to a gene: 9. Germline values: CDR1 MDHEN, CDR2 SYDVKM. This CDR3 region has 15 residues. The CDR3 sequence is CASRSPGQGPYGYTF. The CDR3 region has the DNA TGTGCCAGCAGGTCGCCGGGACAGGGCCCCTATGGCTACACCTTC.

The chain combines TRBV6-6 with TRBJ2-2, with D possibly being TRBD1 or TRBD2 (5 bases each). The CDR3 is 14 residues long. The ends were cut back, 6 bases at V and 2 bases at J, with 10 bases in the middle. Germline assignment: CDR1 MNHNY and CDR2 SVGAGI (reference sequence). CDR3 nucleotide sequence: TGTGCCAGCAGAGGGGACGGTAACACCGGGGAGCTGTTTTTT. Residues: CASRGDGNTGELFF.

V gene TRBV5-1 combines with J gene TRBJ1-1; D is possibly TRBD1 (5 bases). The CDR3 runs to 17 residues. Trimming left V 3 bases short and J 7 bases short, with 25 bases between. The V gene's germline CDR1 is SGHRS and CDR2 YFSETQ. In DNA form, the CDR3 reads TGCGCCAGCAGCTCGTCCTTGGTTATGGGGGGTAAGAATGAAGCTTTCTTT. This codes for CASSSSLVMGGKNEAFF.

J is TRBJ1-1 and V is TRBV28; no clear D. The CDR3 runs to 15 residues. Germline V gives CDR1 MDHEN, CDR2 SYDVKM. V lost 5 bases to trimming and J lost 0 bases, with 13 bases between them. As DNA, the CDR3 is TGTGCCAGCAGTCTAAGCCCTCCCATGAACACTGAAGCTTTCTTT. As protein: CASSLSPPMNTEAFF.

The chain couples TRBV11-2 to TRBJ2-1; TRBD2 matches 13 bases. CDR1 and CDR2 (germline): SGHAT, FQNNGV. V shed 2 bases, J shed 0 bases, and the junction held 7 bases outside the gene matches. The CDR3 spans 19 residues. DNA for the CDR3: TGTGCCAGCAGCTTAAGACTAGCGGGGGGCCCTAGCTCCTACAATGAGCAGTTCTTC. Its protein product is CASSLRLAGGPSSYNEQFF.

The rearrangement joins TRBV10-1 to TRBJ2-2; the D is unclear. Germline values: CDR1 WNHNN, CDR2 SYGVQD (reference sequence). V gave up 0 bases and J gave up 0 bases, with 8 bases separating them. This CDR3 region has 16 residues. CDR3 DNA: TGCGCCAGCAGTGAGTCAACTGGGGCGAACACCGGGGAGCTGTTTTTT. This translates into CASSESTGANTGELFF.

V usage is TRBV28 and J usage is TRBJ1-5; D is ambiguous. CDR3 length equals 14 residues. The germline V and J ends were trimmed by 1 base and 6 bases, with 10 bases remaining between them. Germline-derived CDR1 and CDR2 are MDHEN and SYDVKM. The CDR3 sequence is CASSLFRMGQPQHF. CDR3 sequence (DNA): TGTGCCAGCAGTTTATTTCGGATGGGTCAGCCCCAGCATTTT.

The J gene is TRBJ2-3, the V gene TRBV28; no clear D gene. The CDR3 is 11 residues long. Germline V lookup: CDR1 MDHEN, CDR2 SYDVKM. V dropped 5 bases and J dropped 4 bases, with 4 bases sitting between them. CDR3 sequence (DNA): TGTGCCAGCAGTCCGTCAGATACGCAGTATTTT. Its protein product is CASSPSDTQYF. The full variable domain, in which reference TRBV28 and TRBJ2-3 provide the parts outside the CDR3, is DVKVTQSSRYLVKRTGEKVFLECVQDMDHENMFWYRQDPGLGLRLIYFSYDVKMKEKGDIPEGYSVSREKKERFSLILESASTNQTSMYLCASSPSDTQYFGPGTRLTVL.

V gene TRBV27 combines with J gene TRBJ2-2; 10 bases align to TRBD2. V gave up 5 bases and J gave up 0 bases; unmatched junction bases: 3. In germline, CDR1 is MNHEY, CDR2 SMNVEV (reference sequence). The CDR3 spans 16 residues. This CDR3 reads CASSLAGATNTGELFF. The CDR3 DNA reads TGTGCCAGCAGTCTAGCGGGAGCTACGAACACCGGGGAGCTGTTTTTT.

The V call is TRBV5-1, the J call TRBJ2-7; TRBD1 matches at 7 bases. The CDR3 spans 12 residues. Germline V gene data show CDR1 as SGHRS and CDR2 as YFSETQ. V lost 0 bases to trimming and J lost 11 bases; unmatched junction nucleotides: 5. CDR3 in DNA: TGCGCCAGCAGCTTGGACCAGACAGGGAAGTACTTC. Its translation: CASSLDQTGKYF.

CDR3 sequence (DNA): TGTGCCAGCAGCCACAGGGCAGCGAACACCGGGGAGCTGTTTTTT. Translating it yields CASSHRAANTGELFF. V and J are TRBV7-2 and TRBJ2-2; the D gene is possibly TRBD1 (6 bases). The CDR3 sequence is 15 residues long. Germline assignment: CDR1 SGHTA and CDR2 FQGNSA. Deletions cut 5 bases from V and 0 bases from J, with 10 bases between.

The chain joins TRBV9 to TRBJ2-3; 8 bases are a match to TRBD1. The CDR3 is 16 residues long. The V gene's germline CDR1 is SGDLS and CDR2 YYNGEE. V lost 1 base and J lost 5; bases outside the gene matches: 9. In DNA form, the CDR3 reads TGTGCCAGCAGCGTACTCCTAGGACAGGGTGGAGATACGCAGTATTTT. Amino acids: CASSVLLGQGGDTQYF.

This rearrangement joins TRBV18 to TRBJ1-1; D is uncertain. Germline-derived CDR1 and CDR2 are KGHSH and LQKENI. Trimming left V 3 bases short and J 3 bases short, with 11 bases between. The length of the CDR3 is 14 residues. The CDR3 DNA sequence: TGTGCCAGCTCACCCCCGTGGGTAGACACTGAAGCTTTCTTT. It specifies CASSPPWVDTEAFF.

Note on this clone: The sample has other DNA sequences that encode this CDR3 too. The chain recombines TRBV30 with TRBJ2-3; D might be TRBD1 (6 bases). The CDR3 sequence is 12 residues long. The germline V and J ends were trimmed by 3 bases and 5 bases, with 9 bases remaining between them. Germline V gene data show CDR1 as GTSNPN and CDR2 as SVGIG (reference sequence). As DNA, the CDR3 is TGTGCCTGGAGCGTAGGGGGAGATACGCAGTATTTT. Protein: CAWSVGGDTQYF.

The chain employs TRBV7-6 and TRBJ2-5; tentative D call: TRBD2 (6 bases). Germline CDR1 SGHVS, CDR2 FNYEAQ. Trimming took 2 bases from V and 4 from J, leaving 11 bases between them. The CDR3 extends over 14 amino acids. The chain's CDR3 is CASSLRGGTETQYF. CDR3 sequence (DNA): TGTGCCAGCAGCTTACGAGGCGGGACAGAGACCCAGTACTTC.

The V and J genes are TRBV27 and TRBJ2-1; D call uncertain. Between the trimmed V and J ends, which lost 5 bases and 8 bases, there was a span of 13 bases. CDR3 length equals 13 residues. Germline V CDR1 and CDR2: MNHEY, SMNVEV (reference sequence). CDR3 nucleotide sequence: TGTGCCAGCAGTCTAGGTACAATGGATGAGCAGTTCTTC. This encodes CASSLGTMDEQFF.

J is TRBJ1-6 and V is TRBV28; D gene unclear. Germline CDR1 MDHEN, CDR2 SYDVKM. The CDR3 has 18 residues. V dropped 3 bases and J dropped 0 bases, with 15 bases sitting between them. CDR3 in DNA: TGTGCCAGCAGTTTGTGGGCTGCCGGAGGCTCCTATAATTCACCCCTCCACTTT. This gives the protein CASSLWAAGGSYNSPLHF.

J is TRBJ1-3 and V is TRBV6-5; TRBD1 agrees at 9 bases. V was pared by 2 bases and J by 7 bases, with 9 bases of the junction left unmatched. The CDR3 sequence is 16 residues long. Germline lookup yields CDR1 MNHEY and CDR2 SVGAGI. CDR3 sequence: CASSYGLGTGRNTIYF. CDR3 DNA: TGTGCCAGCAGTTACGGCCTTGGGACAGGGCGTAACACCATATATTTT.

The V and J genes are TRBV2 and TRBJ2-1; 8 bases are shared with TRBD1. Germline V lookup: CDR1 SNHLY, CDR2 FYNNEI. V shed 5 bases, J shed 7 bases, and the junction held 7 bases outside the gene matches. The CDR3 has 14 amino acids. CDR3 sequence: CASSLGQGWNEQFF. DNA for the CDR3: TGTGCCAGCAGTCTAGGACAGGGATGGAATGAGCAGTTCTTC.

Written as DNA, the CDR3 is TGTGCCAGCAGCTTAGACGCCCCGGGGACCCAGTACTTC. This encodes CASSLDAPGTQYF. V is TRBV7-9 and J is TRBJ2-5; D is unclear. CDR1 is SEHNR and CDR2 is FQNEAQ in the germline V gene (reference sequence). This CDR3 comprises 13 residues. V was pared by 1 base and J by 7 bases, with 10 bases between.

In its sample, this clone was seen once. This sequence joins TRBV19 and TRBJ2-2; D gene uncertain. Germline V lookup: CDR1 LNHDA, CDR2 SQIVND (reference sequence). Trimming pared 8 bases from V and 4 bases from J, leaving 11 bases between. This CDR3 spans 13 amino acids. The CDR3 sequence is CASRVQATGELFF. The CDR3 nucleotides read TGTGCCAGTCGTGTTCAGGCCACCGGGGAGCTGTTTTTT.